A single sample gave rise to the 9 T cell receptor beta chains below, sequenced in a study of T cells expressing NK-cell markers. TCRdb reprocessed the 5' RACE reads, keeping one entry per CDR3 protein, no DNA. The sample has 400,000 to 550,000 distinct CDR3 sequences. Sample: blood T cells: a sorted CD56 or NKG2C T cell subset, CD4+ or CD8+ T cells, or bulk PBMC T cells (not recorded which). The receptors here all came from a woman aged 18 to 75 in good health.

This chain uses TRBV7-6 with TRBJ1-5. Per germline, CDR1 SGHVS and CDR2 FNYEAQ. This CDR3 has 14 amino acids. CDR3 region: CASSLMGPDQPQHF.

This chain links TRBV20-1 with TRBJ2-1; no DNA is available, so the TRBD2 call from TCRdb remains unchecked. CDR3 length: 17 amino acids. The germline V gene encodes CDR1 DFQATT and CDR2 SNEGSKA (reference sequence). CDR3: CSARDLRLAGVLVEQFF.

The chain is built from TRBV5-1 and TRBJ2-2; lacking DNA, the TRBD2 call made by TCRdb goes unchecked. This CDR3 is 16 amino acids long. Germline-derived CDR1 and CDR2 are SGHRS and YFSETQ. This chain's CDR3 is CASSWLSGMNTGELFF. Complete variable domain (other parts from reference TRBV5-1 and TRBJ2-2): KAGVTQTPRYLIKTRGQQVTLSCSPISGHRSVSWYQQTPGQGLQFLFEYFSETQRNKGNFPGRFSGRQFSNSRSEMNVSTLELGDSALYLCASSWLSGMNTGELFFGEGSRLTVL.

The V call is TRBV24-1, the J call TRBJ1-5. CDR3 length equals 15 residues. Germline lookup yields CDR1 KGHDR and CDR2 SFDVKD. CDR3 in amino acids: CATSEVGGFNQPQHF.

The V and J genes are TRBV7-9 and TRBJ2-7; without DNA, the TCRdb call of TRBD1 cannot be checked. The CDR3 is 16 residues long. Germline CDR1 SEHNR, CDR2 FQNEAQ (reference sequence). Here the CDR3 reads CASSLGTGQRSYEQYF.

The chain couples TRBV20-1 to TRBJ2-7; TCRdb's D gene call, TRBD2, goes unchecked for lack of DNA. The CDR3 consists of 15 residues. From germline, CDR1 is DFQATT and CDR2 SNEGSKA (reference sequence). CDR3 loop: CSARGFSVLSYEQYF.

This chain links TRBV29-1 with TRBJ2-5; the TCRdb call, TRBD2, lacks DNA for checking. CDR3 size: 13 residues. Germline CDR1 and CDR2: SQVTM and ANQGSEA. The CDR3 loop reads CSLSGRNQETQYF.

This chain links TRBV7-3 with TRBJ2-5; TCRdb picks TRBD2, but there is no DNA to check that call. The CDR3 covers 13 residues. CDR1 is SGHTA, CDR2 FQGTGA, per germline. Here the CDR3 reads CASSLVEEETQYF.

The chain carries TRBV20-1 and TRBJ1-1; TCRdb lists TRBD1, though no DNA is available to test this call. The CDR3 consists of 15 residues. Germline V CDR1 and CDR2: DFQATT, SNEGSKA (reference sequence). CDR3 residues: CSAIPSRGAGTEAFF.